The T cell receptor beta chain described here comes from a study of shared clonotypes between healthy human individuals (TCRdb year 2020). For the wider study: The cohort included a few men and a couple of women between 18 and 49 years of age. Per donor, three plates each were used for CD4 naive and CD4 memory, two for CD8 naive, and one for CD8 memory. To estimate repertoire size and how much clonotype sharing occurs between individuals, the study deeply sequenced the blood TCR repertoires of five or six healthy adults. To increase sequencing depth and limit assay-specific biases, TCR repertoire library preparation and sequencing were carried out by different laboratories using diverse techniques. Leukapheresis yielded between about 0.9 and 8.9 billion PBMCs per donor.

The CDR3, from cysteine to phenylalanine, totals 13 residues. Just CDR3 DNA is preserved here, 39 bases in frame from base 1. V is cut by 4 bases and J by 6 bases, and the space between the germline ends is 10 bases. CDR1 and CDR2, looked up from the germline V gene (reference sequence), are MNHNY and SVGAGI. TCR CDR3 regions were amplified from genomic DNA by multiplex PCR using the deep immunoSEQ assay. Extracted genomic DNA from each cell subset was spread evenly across all wells of several immunoSEQ 96-well plates, with each plate serving as a replicate. Each replicate PCR for sorted subsets received around 200 ng genomic DNA, equal to roughly 30,000 T cell genomes. Purified libraries were measured with a Qubit 3.0 fluorometer, size-checked on a Bioanalyzer 2100, and measured again with the KAPA Library Quantification kit. Every immunoSEQ 96-well plate was sequenced on a dedicated single-read 150-cycle Illumina NextSeq 550 flow cell. Per the source publication's procedure: The immunoSEQ output contained only junctional sequences without quality scores, so filtering could not match that applied to full-length reads. To assign V/J genes and CDR3, sequences were annotated against IMGT germline references using PyIR, a Python wrapper for IgBLAST v1.9. Reads were removed for weak V/J assignments (E-value above 1e-6), missing CDR3, stop codons, out-of-frame junctions, or ambiguous translated residues. V3J clonotypes were defined as sequences sharing an identical inferred V gene, J gene, and CDR3 amino acid sequence. Percentage overlap between repertoires was computed as shared unique clonotypes divided by the size of the smaller repertoire. Richness of each repertoire was evaluated using RTK rarefaction, the Chao1 estimator, and Recon v2.1 estimates of unobserved clonotypes. Generation probabilities for all TCRbeta clonotypes obtained by the gDNA method from a few donors were computed using OLGA. Drawn from immuneACCESS, this table holds only the in-frame rearrangements with V and J called that TCRdb kept. Clones are partly lost; checked studies trace under half to an unresolved V gene and leave the rest unexplained. V, J and clone size were drawn from that table, and D and trimming were deduced from the DNA. The sample records 550,000 to 850,000 clones, around 67% of which are singletons. The top ten constitute under 2% of the sample.

Worth noting for this clone: It has no known antigen specificity. No base qualities exist here, and no much larger clone lies one base off it.

Study-level results and caveats: The small number of donors limited the genetic and exposure-history diversity represented. Pairwise subsampling led to the expectation that sequencing depth would affect the degree of clonotype sharing among donors. When a handful of donors were compared, the shared fraction of clonotypes was around 4.6% for naive CD4, less than 4% for naive CD8, 2.3% for memory CD4, and roughly 0.4% for memory CD8. Incomplete sequencing was indicated by rarefaction of sorted-subset datasets, despite the large sequencing depth. Sampling was restricted to blood, and TCR repertoires in tissue are likely to differ from TCR repertoires in blood. Compared with non-shared clonotypes, clonotypes shared by all four sorted-subset donors had higher generation probabilities. Larger estimated clonotype richness was generally found for naive subsets than for memory subsets.

Donors were healthy HIV-negative adults with no recently reported acute infections or vaccinations. Every donor was a Caucasian adult living in Nashville, Tennessee, USA. CD4+ T cells were enriched by magnetic negative selection; naive cells were then positively selected on CD45RA, and the negative fraction formed the memory subset. Blood was collected by leukapheresis, and PBMCs were isolated by Ficoll-Histopaque density gradient centrifugation and then cryopreserved in liquid nitrogen vapor phase. Purity and quantity of every magnetically sorted T cell population were checked by analytical flow cytometry. Each sorted fraction had its genomic DNA isolated and then quantified by UV absorbance on a Nanodrop 2000c.

The sequence joins TRBV6-6 to TRBJ2-1; TRBD1 might be the D gene, on 6 matching bases. This clonotype originated in a woman in her 30s in good health. The material sequenced was memory CD4+ T cells sorted from blood. This specimen's cell subset or site label, interpreted: CD45RA-negative fraction. The DNA sequence is TGTGCCAGCAGTTCCCGGACAGTCAATGAGCAGTTCTTC. Translated, this is CASSSRTVNEQFF.